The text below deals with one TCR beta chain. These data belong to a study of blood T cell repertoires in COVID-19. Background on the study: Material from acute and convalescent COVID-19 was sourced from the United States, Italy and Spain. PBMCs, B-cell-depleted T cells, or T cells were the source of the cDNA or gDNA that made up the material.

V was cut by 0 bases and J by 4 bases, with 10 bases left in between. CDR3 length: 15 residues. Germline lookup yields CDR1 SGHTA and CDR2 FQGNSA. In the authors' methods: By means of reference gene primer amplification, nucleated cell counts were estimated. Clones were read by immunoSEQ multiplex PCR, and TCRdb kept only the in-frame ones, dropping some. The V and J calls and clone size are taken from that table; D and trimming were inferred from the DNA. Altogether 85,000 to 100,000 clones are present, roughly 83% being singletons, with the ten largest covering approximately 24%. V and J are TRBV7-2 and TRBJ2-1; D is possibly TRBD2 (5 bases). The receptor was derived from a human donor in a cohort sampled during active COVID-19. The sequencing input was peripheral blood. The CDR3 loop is CASSLAFGSYNEQFF. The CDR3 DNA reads TGTGCCAGCAGCTTAGCCTTTGGGAGTTACAATGAGCAGTTCTTC.